This is a list of T cell receptor beta chains from one sample in a study of siplizumab effects on memory and regulatory T cells. Generated by immunoSEQ multiplex PCR, the TCRdb table keeps only in-frame clones and is missing some. The data show approximately 100,000 clones, around 94% seen once. The sample taken for sequencing was non-Treg CD4+ T cells sorted from blood. The receptors shown here come from a human donor in good health. Each CDR3 is given with its conserved first and last residue. D genes are given only for firm matches. Rows may omit the clone size; those that give it use once, few, many or a size class.

abundance	v_gene	j_gene	d_gene	CDR3nt	CDR3aa
NA	TRBV5-8	TRBJ2-5	NA	TGTGCCAGCAGCTTGGCCCTAGGGTCCGGCCTATACCAAGAGACCCAGTACTTC	CASSLALGSGLYQETQYF
NA	TRBV18	TRBJ1-1	NA	TGTGCCAGCTCGATGGACACTGAAGCTTTCTTT	CASSMDTEAFF
NA	TRBV7-2	TRBJ1-1	NA	TGTGCCAGCAGCTTAAGTTCTCGAGGCGGGACTGAAGCTTTCTTT	CASSLSSRGGTEAFF
NA	TRBV19	TRBJ2-7	TRBD1	TGTGCCAGTAGACAGGACAGGGGGCAAGCCGGCTCCTACGAGCAGTACTTC	CASRQDRGQAGSYEQYF
NA	TRBV30	TRBJ2-7	NA	TGTGCCTACCGTGCGGGGAGCTACGAGCAGTACTTC	CAYRAGSYEQYF
NA	TRBV7-6	TRBJ2-7	TRBD2	TGTGCCAGCAGCCTAGCGGGAGGAGGGAACGAGCAGTACTTC	CASSLAGGGNEQYF
once	TRBV2	TRBJ2-2	TRBD2	TGTGCCAGCAGTATAGCGGGACGCAACACCGGGGAGCTGTTTTTT	CASSIAGRNTGELFF
NA	TRBV6-6	TRBJ2-7	NA	TGTGCCAGCAGGGGAGAGGCCTACGAGCAGTACTTC	CASRGEAYEQYF
NA	TRBV15	TRBJ2-7	NA	TGTGCCACCAGCGCGGGGCTTGGGCTTCCCTACGAGCAGTACTTC	CATSAGLGLPYEQYF
NA	TRBV5-1	TRBJ2-2	NA	TGCGCCAGCAGCTTGGTGACCGGAGGGGGGGCCGGGGAGCTGTTTTTT	CASSLVTGGGAGELFF
NA	TRBV28	TRBJ2-7	NA	TGTGCCAGCACCCACTTATCCTACGAGCAGTACTTC	CASTHLSYEQYF
NA	TRBV5-5	TRBJ1-1	NA	TGTGCCAGCAGCTGGTATAAGGGGGTTACTGAAGCTTTCTTT	CASSWYKGVTEAFF
NA	TRBV11-3	TRBJ2-7	NA	TGTGCCAGCAGCAAAGGCCTGGCTTACGAGCAGTACTTC	CASSKGLAYEQYF
NA	TRBV19	TRBJ2-1	NA	TGTGCCAGTAGTATAAATTGGAGGGTCTCTTTTGGTGAGCAGTTCTTC	CASSINWRVSFGEQFF
NA	TRBV6-1	TRBJ2-7	NA	TGTGCCAGCACTGAGGTGAGCTCCTACGAGCAGTACTTC	CASTEVSSYEQYF
NA	TRBV11-2	TRBJ2-1	NA	TGTGCCAGCAGCTTAGGGCGGGATACGGCCGAGCAGTTCTTC	CASSLGRDTAEQFF
once	TRBV7-2	TRBJ2-2	NA	TGTGCCAGCAGCCGGCAGTCGGGGAACACCGGGGAGCTGTTTTTT	CASSRQSGNTGELFF
NA	TRBV27	TRBJ1-1	NA	TGTGCCAGCAGTCGAGGGGCCGCTGAAGCTTTCTTT	CASSRGAAEAFF
NA	TRBV5-8	TRBJ2-2	NA	TGTGCCAGCAGCTTCCGACACCCCACCGGGGAGCTGTTTTTT	CASSFRHPTGELFF
NA	TRBV27	TRBJ2-5	NA	TGTGCCAGCAGCCTTACACGCGGGGCCAGGATTGGACAAGAGACCCAGTACTTC	CASSLTRGARIGQETQYF
NA	TRBV5-1	TRBJ2-5	TRBD2	TGCGCCAGCAGCCTCGGGACTAGCGGAGAGACCCAGTACTTC	CASSLGTSGETQYF
once	TRBV5-1	TRBJ2-2	TRBD2	TGCGCCAGCAGCATGACTAGCGGAACGACGGGGGTCGGGGAGCTGTTTTTT	CASSMTSGTTGVGELFF
NA	TRBV7-8	TRBJ1-2	TRBD1	TGTGCCAGCAGCCCCACCAGGGGGCGCCGTGTCTATGGCTACACCTTC	CASSPTRGRRVYGYTF
NA	TRBV2	TRBJ2-1	TRBD1	TGTGCCAGCAGTGTTGGGGGACAGGGGGGTTGGAAGAATGAGCAGTTCTTC	CASSVGGQGGWKNEQFF
few	TRBV4-2	TRBJ1-1	NA	TGTGCCAGCAGCCAATTTCTGGGCCCACAAGGAGCTTTCTTT	CASSQFLGPQGAFF
NA	TRBV4-1	TRBJ1-1	NA	TGCGCCAGCAGCCAGGGGGGTCGTCCTGAAGCTTTCTTT	CASSQGGRPEAFF
once	TRBV29-1	TRBJ1-2	TRBD1	TGCAGCGTTGGAAAGGGACAGGGGAGGGTCGATGGCTACACCTTC	CSVGKGQGRVDGYTF
NA	TRBV6-4	TRBJ2-1	TRBD2	TGTGCCAGCAGTGACGGCGGGAGGAGGTTTGATGAGCAGTTCTTC	CASSDGGRRFDEQFF
NA	TRBV11-2	TRBJ2-2	NA	TGTGCCAGCAGCGCACGATTAAACACCGGGGAGCTGTTTTTT	CASSARLNTGELFF
NA	TRBV14	TRBJ2-2	TRBD1	TGTGCCAGCAGCCAACCTACAGGGGCGGCCGGGGAGCTGTTTTTT	CASSQPTGAAGELFF
NA	TRBV5-1	TRBJ2-1	NA	TGCGCCAGCAGCCCACCCCGTTTAGTCGACAATGAGCAGTTCTTC	CASSPPRLVDNEQFF
NA	TRBV5-5	TRBJ2-6	NA	TGTGCCAGCAGCTTGGTTGGAACTGGGGCCAACGTCCTGACTTTC	CASSLVGTGANVLTF
NA	TRBV5-1	TRBJ1-1	TRBD1	TGCGCCAGCAGCTTGAGGGGGACAGGGAGCATGAACACTGAAGCTTTCTTT	CASSLRGTGSMNTEAFF
NA	TRBV28	TRBJ2-7	NA	TGTGCCAGCTTCCCCCAGGTGGTGTCATTTCAGGAAGACTACGAGCAGTACTTC	CASFPQVVSFQEDYEQYF
NA	TRBV18	TRBJ1-5	TRBD1	TGTGCCAGCTCACCATTTAGTAAGCCGGGACAGGGGCATCAGCCCCAGCATTTT	CASSPFSKPGQGHQPQHF
few	TRBV5-1	TRBJ1-5	TRBD1	TGCGCCAGCAGCTTGGGGGGACAGGGCGATCAGCCCCAGCATTTT	CASSLGGQGDQPQHF
medium-sized	TRBV6-5	TRBJ1-5	NA	TGTGCCAGCAGTTCCCTCATAAATCAGCCCCAGCATTTT	CASSSLINQPQHF
NA	TRBV28	TRBJ1-1	NA	TGTGCCAGCAGTTTAAGTCAGGGGGAAGCTTTCTTT	CASSLSQGEAFF
NA	TRBV5-4	TRBJ2-3	NA	TGTGCCAGCAGCTTGGAGGCACAGGGAAAAGATACGCAGTATTTT	CASSLEAQGKDTQYF
NA	TRBV7-9	TRBJ1-1	NA	TGTGCCAGCAGCTTAGGAATAGGATTGGCTAACACTGAAGCTTTCTTT	CASSLGIGLANTEAFF
NA	TRBV7-6	TRBJ2-7	NA	TGTGCCAGCAGCCGATTCGAGAACGAGCAGTACTTC	CASSRFENEQYF
NA	TRBV19	TRBJ1-2	NA	TGTGCCAGTAGTATAAAGTGGGGGGCTTACTATGGCTACACCTTC	CASSIKWGAYYGYTF
NA	TRBV9	TRBJ2-2	TRBD2	TGTGCCAGCAGCGTACTAGCGGGGAACACCGGGGAGCTGTTTTTT	CASSVLAGNTGELFF
once	TRBV19	TRBJ2-3	TRBD2	TGTGCCAGTAGTAATGGACTAGCGGGGGCAAGCACAGATACGCAGTATTTT	CASSNGLAGASTDTQYF
NA	TRBV28	TRBJ2-7	NA	TGTGCCAGCAGTCTTTCGTGGAGCTACGAGCAGTACTTC	CASSLSWSYEQYF
NA	TRBV2	TRBJ2-1	NA	TGTGCCAGCAGGGTCCTAGGGGGTTCCTACAATGAGCAGTTCTTC	CASRVLGGSYNEQFF
NA	TRBV9	TRBJ1-1	TRBD1	TGTGCCAGCAGCGTAGGGGGGACAGGTCTCCGGGAGAACACTGAAGCTTTCTTT	CASSVGGTGLRENTEAFF
NA	TRBV4-1	TRBJ1-2	NA	TGCGCCAGCAGCCAAGATCAGGACTATGGCTACACCTTC	CASSQDQDYGYTF